This entry describes one T cell receptor (beta chain). No cognate antigen has been identified for it. The record has no base qualities; no much larger clone is one base away. This sample was included in a study of T cell therapy after organ transplantation (dated by TCRdb to the late 2010s). With regard to the full study: Therapy products were autologous CMV-specific T cells expanded in vitro for around 13 days with a peptide pool of 30 HLA class I and II CMV epitopes. Patients were given up to 6 doses of T cells at 2-week intervals and were followed for 29 weeks after finishing therapy. Of the roughly 10 patients, eight were classified as clinical responders and two as nonresponders. A median of 1.92 x 10^8 CMV-specific T cells was administered to patients across 2 to 6 intravenous infusions. Long-term post-therapy blood samples were obtained 20 to 29 weeks after therapy was completed. An open-label phase I trial of autologous CMV-specific adoptive T cell therapy in solid-organ transplant recipients was the basis for the study, which was a follow-up TRBV repertoire analysis. Long-term post-therapy samples were obtainable from only 8 of the 10 patients.

In the paper's terms, the time point label means: 20-29 weeks after completion of therapy. The patients had received solid-organ transplants and had cytomegalovirus that was drug-resistant/recurrent. More than 8 trial participants were chosen for repertoire analysis on the basis of the availability of post-therapy peripheral blood mononuclear cells. Viable CD3+CD8+CD4- lymphocytes were sorted from PBMCs on a BD FACSAria III. Genomic DNA was extracted from sorted cells with the Qiagen DNeasy Kit. Deletion took 5 bases off V and 0 bases off J, with a span of 16 bases between the germline ends. The germline V gene (reference sequence) gives CDR1 as PRHDT and CDR2 as FYEKMQ. The CDR3 measures 16 amino acids from cysteine to phenylalanine. Solely the CDR3 DNA is kept, with 48 bases framed from the first base. What the study reported, not specific to this receptor: Assessment of confounders such as concurrent antirejection and antiviral medications was prevented by the small cohort. Reconstitution after therapy appeared to include not only transferred clonotypes but also endogenous clonotypes that had not been detected in the therapy products. Fold change in CD8 clonality after therapy inversely correlated with pretherapy clonality, suggesting less biased repertoires were more receptive to remodeling. Before therapy, nonresponders had marked clonal expansions, and after therapy the repertoires of nonresponders changed only minimally. Few detected expansions in nonresponders may reflect reduced sample coverage from poor CD8+ T cell yield.

Using the immunoSEQ two-step, bias-controlled multiplex PCR assay, TRB CDR3 regions were amplified from genomic DNA. Sequencing of CDR3 libraries was carried out on an Illumina NextSeq 500. Per the source publication's procedure: Initial alignment and bioinformatics, including bias normalization against synthetic CDR3 analogs, were performed with the immunoSEQ Analyzer platform. V, D and J gene annotation followed the IMGT database definitions. Further TRBV analyses used VDJtools version 1.1.10 and the R package tcR version 2.2.1.11 with default settings. GLIPH analysis was done using default settings in version 1.0. For CDR3 sequences with at least 5 reads, significant changes in clonotype frequency were assessed with a 2-sided binomial test and Benjamini-Hochberg correction (alpha = 0.01). TCRdb retrieved this table from immuneACCESS and kept in-frame rearrangements only. Not all clones are present; in checked studies, unresolved V genes account for under half, and no reason is known for the remainder. V, J and clone size reflect that table, while D and trimming were determined from the DNA. The table for this sample lists around 19,000 clones; about 83% of them were counted only once. The top ten clonotypes cover just over 35% of the sample.

The receptor comes from a human patient who had received a solid organ transplant and had CMV disease. Some T cells may derive from the graft donor when a transplant has been performed. The sample was CD8+ T cells from blood, taken after autologous CMV-specific T cell therapy. The V and J genes are TRBV13 and TRBJ1-2; the D gene is not confidently resolved. The CDR3 region: CASSPMLGGANYGYTF. The nucleotide sequence reads TGTGCCAGCAGCCCGATGTTGGGCGGAGCTAACTATGGCTACACCTTC.